Listed below are T cell receptor beta chains from one sample, sequenced in a study of cytomegalovirus exposure and HLA in healthy donors. Generated by immunoSEQ multiplex PCR, the TCRdb table keeps only in-frame clones and is missing some. Altogether tens of thousands of clones are present, 80% to 90% being singletons, with the ten largest covering around 15%. The sequenced sample consisted of PBMCs. The receptors were sampled from a woman between 18 and 30 years old in good health and CMV-seronegative. CDR3s include the opening cysteine and the closing phenylalanine or tryptophan. A D gene is named only where the DNA matches it firmly. A clone size is listed for some rows: how often the clone was seen (once, few, many), or a class if it is expanded.

NA,TRBJ2-5,NA,TRBV29-1,TGCAGCGTTGACAGGGGATGGCAAGAGACCCAGTACTTC,CSVDRGWQETQYF
NA,TRBJ1-2,once,TRBV6-6,TGTGCCAGCAGACAGGGAACAGGCTTCGATGGCTACACCTTC,CASRQGTGFDGYTF
TRBD1,TRBJ2-7,NA,TRBV11-2,TGTGCCAGCAGCCACGGGACAGAGGTACTCTACGAGCAGTACTTC,CASSHGTEVLYEQYF
NA,TRBJ1-5,NA,TRBV4-3,TGCGCCAGCAGCCAAGAATGGCAGGGGAACCAGCCCCAGCATTTT,CASSQEWQGNQPQHF
TRBD2,TRBJ2-7,NA,TRBV29-1,TGCAGCGTCCTTAGCGGGAGTGGGGGTTACGAGCAGTACTTC,CSVLSGSGGYEQYF
NA,TRBJ1-1,NA,TRBV7-9,TGTGCCAGCAGCTCAGGGACACGGGAAGCTTTCTTT,CASSSGTREAFF
NA,TRBJ1-2,NA,TRBV9,TGTGCCAGCAGCGTAGGGGAAGGGGTAGATGGCTACACCTTC,CASSVGEGVDGYTF
TRBD1,TRBJ1-1,NA,TRBV7-9,TGTGCCAGCAGCCACCGGGACAGGCCCTTGGATGAAGCTTTCTTT,CASSHRDRPLDEAFF
TRBD1,TRBJ1-5,NA,TRBV19,TGTGCCAGTAGTCGGGACAGGGGCAATCAGCCCCAGCATTTT,CASSRDRGNQPQHF
TRBD1,TRBJ2-1,NA,TRBV27,TGTGCCAGCAGTACCGGACAGGGAGGAATTGAGCAGTTCTTC,CASSTGQGGIEQFF
NA,TRBJ1-2,NA,TRBV14,TGTGCCAGCAGCCAAGGGAGGGTCGGCGGCTACACCTTC,CASSQGRVGGYTF
NA,TRBJ1-6,NA,TRBV5-6,TGTGCCAGCAGCTTGGGGGAGGGAGCAGGATCACCCCTCCACTTT,CASSLGEGAGSPLHF
NA,TRBJ1-5,NA,TRBV6-6,TGTGCCACCGGAGGAGAGAGCGGCAATCAGCCCCAGCATTTT,CATGGESGNQPQHF
TRBD1,TRBJ2-2,NA,TRBV6-6,TGTGCCAGCAGTCCCCGGACAGGGGCCACCGGGGAGCTGTTTTTT,CASSPRTGATGELFF
TRBD1,TRBJ1-2,NA,TRBV7-3,TGTGCCAGCAGCCCAGACGAAGGGGGCGGCTACACCTTC,CASSPDEGGGYTF
NA,TRBJ1-6,NA,TRBV6-1,TGTGCCAGCTTCAACCGGGGTAATTCACCCCTCCACTTT,CASFNRGNSPLHF
NA,TRBJ2-3,NA,TRBV11-2,TGTGCCAGCAGCTTAGGCGCCCTGGGGCCGTCAGATACGCAGTATTTT,CASSLGALGPSDTQYF
NA,TRBJ1-2,NA,TRBV10-3,TGTGCCATCAGTGACAGGGAGGAAACTAACTATGGCTACACCTTC,CAISDREETNYGYTF
NA,TRBJ2-2,once,TRBV7-3,TGTGCCAGCAGCTTATTCACGGGAGCGATGAACACCGGGGAGCTGTTTTTT,CASSLFTGAMNTGELFF
TRBD1,TRBJ2-7,NA,TRBV5-5,TGTGCCAGCAGCTTGGGGGACAGGGAAATATTCTCCTACGAGCAGTACTTC,CASSLGDREIFSYEQYF
TRBD2,TRBJ2-7,NA,TRBV29-1,TGCAGCGTTGACTTTCAAGCGGGAGGGTCCAACGAGCAGTACTTC,CSVDFQAGGSNEQYF
NA,TRBJ1-6,NA,TRBV4-2,TGTGCCAGCAGCCAAGATCGGGGGGGAATCTCACCCCTCCACTTT,CASSQDRGGISPLHF